The clone carrying this TCR beta chain was counted once. What it binds is not known. No patient had autoimmune disease or received systemic immunosuppression. V was clipped by 4 bases and J by 1 base; unmatched bases: 1. This CDR3 is 13 amino acids long. The germline CDR1 and CDR2 sequences are SQVTM and ANQGSEA. This record comes from a study of OX40 agonist ivuxolimab in advanced cancers. General study findings and limits: Expanded clones were, on average, more numerous in CD8+ T cells than in CD4+. By week 6 at 0.1 to 3.0 mg/kg, blood CD4+ and CD8+ T cells had expanded clonally.

Profiling relied on immunoSEQ multiplex PCR, and the TCRdb table lists in-frame clones only, not all of them. The table includes some 78,000 clones, around 87% detected once. The sample was CD4+ or CD8+ T cells sorted from blood, taken in a trial of the OX40 agonist ivuxolimab. This clonotype originated in an adult with an advanced solid tumor such as melanoma, head and neck, liver or kidney cancer. The chain couples TRBV29-1 to TRBJ1-1, with TRBD1 matching over 9 bases. CDR3 sequence: CSVGGQGNTEAFF. In nucleotides, the CDR3 is TGCAGCGTTGGGGGACAGGGGAACACTGAAGCTTTCTTT.